This T cell receptor (beta chain) was sequenced for a study of blood T cell repertoires in COVID-19. Overall study context: Italy, Spain and the United States were the sources of the convalescent and acute COVID-19 samples. In each case, the material was cDNA or gDNA derived from T cells, B-cell-depleted T cells, or PBMCs.

This clone has just one count. The CDR3 is 15 residues long. Germline-derived CDR1 and CDR2 are SQVTM and ANQGSEA. V was shortened by 2 bases and J by 4 bases, with 16 bases between the two germline ends. Authors' analysis steps: Reference gene primer amplification gave estimated nucleated cell counts. The protocol was immunoSEQ multiplex PCR, while the TCRdb copy is restricted to in-frame clones and leaves out a portion. For V, J and clone size, that table is used; D and trimming come from the DNA. The sample contains 450,000 to 500,000 clones, 70% to 90% of which appear only once. The sample was peripheral blood. The chain employs TRBV29-1 and TRBJ2-3; D possibly corresponds to TRBD2 (5 bases). The sequence was obtained from a human donor in a cohort sampled during active COVID-19. CDR3 sequence reads: CSVERVGESADTQYF. In nucleotides, the CDR3 is TGCAGCGTTGAAAGGGTGGGAGAGAGCGCAGATACGCAGTATTTT.